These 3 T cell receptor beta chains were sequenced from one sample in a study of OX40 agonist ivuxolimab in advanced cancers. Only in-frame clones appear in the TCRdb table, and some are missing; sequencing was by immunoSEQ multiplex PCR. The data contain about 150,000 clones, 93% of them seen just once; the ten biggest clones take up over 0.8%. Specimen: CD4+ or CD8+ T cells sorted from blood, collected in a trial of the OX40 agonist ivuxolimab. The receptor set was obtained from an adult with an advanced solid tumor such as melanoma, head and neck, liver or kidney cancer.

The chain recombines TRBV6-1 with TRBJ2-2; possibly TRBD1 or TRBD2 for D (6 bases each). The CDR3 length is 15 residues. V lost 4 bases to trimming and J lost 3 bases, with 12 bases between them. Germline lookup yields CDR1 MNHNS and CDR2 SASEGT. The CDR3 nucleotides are TGTGCCAGCAGTGCCCGGAGGGGGTACACCGGGGAGCTGTTTTTT. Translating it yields CASSARRGYTGELFF.

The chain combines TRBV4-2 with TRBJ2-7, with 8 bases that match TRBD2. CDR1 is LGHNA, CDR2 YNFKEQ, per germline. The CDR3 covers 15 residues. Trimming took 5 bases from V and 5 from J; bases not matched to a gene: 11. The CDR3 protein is CASSLARGARHEQYF. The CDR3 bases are TGTGCCAGCAGCTTAGCGCGGGGGGCCCGACACGAGCAGTACTTC.

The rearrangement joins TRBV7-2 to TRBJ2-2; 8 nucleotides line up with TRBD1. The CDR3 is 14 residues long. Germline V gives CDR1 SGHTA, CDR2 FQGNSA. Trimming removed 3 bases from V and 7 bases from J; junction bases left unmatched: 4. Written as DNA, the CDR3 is TGTGCCAGCAGCTTGGACAGGGCGGGCGGGGAGCTGTTTTTT. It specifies CASSLDRAGGELFF.